Reported below is one T cell receptor beta chain. Clones were sequenced by immunoSEQ multiplex PCR, and TCRdb holds only the in-frame ones, with some missing. The table records roughly 180,000 clones, approximately 94% of them present only once. This sample was taken from a study of blood T cell repertoires in COVID-19. Sequenced: peripheral blood. The sequence was collected from a man between 25 and 39 years old with COVID-19, enrolled during active disease.

The CDR3 coding sequence is TGTGCCAGCAGTGATCCTAGCCATAGCACAGATACGCAGTATTTT. Translating it yields CASSDPSHSTDTQYF. This chain links TRBV2 with TRBJ2-3; tentative D call: TRBD2 (5 bases). This CDR3 is 15 amino acids long. Trimming removed 3 bases from V and 0 bases from J, with 10 bases in between. CDR1 is SNHLY, CDR2 FYNNEI, per germline.